This entry describes one T cell receptor beta chain. As to time point: 2014-2015 season, pre-vaccination. The sample belongs to a study of follicular helper T cells after annual influenza vaccination. This CDR3 has 15 residues. V lost 1 base and J lost 5, with 12 bases in between. Germline V lookup: CDR1 SGDLS, CDR2 YYNGEE. Some clones are missing from TCRdb's copy, which holds only in-frame ones; the method was immunoSEQ multiplex PCR. In the table there are 28,000 or so clones, roughly 80% of which are singletons. The chain uses TRBV9 and TRBJ2-2; D is ambiguous. The specimen was CXCR5+ CD38- circulating T follicular helper cells from blood, collected on the day of influenza vaccination. The sample's subset: circulating Tfh, non-naive CD4+CXCR5+PD-1+ (ICOS+CD38+ or ICOS-CD38-). The receptor comes from an adult who received the influenza vaccine. Here the CDR3 DNA reads TGTGCCAGCAGCGTACCCCCTACCCCGACCGGGGAGCTGTTTTTT. This translates into CASSVPPTPTGELFF.